One and the same sample provided the 15 T cell receptor beta chains below, sequenced in a study of immune evolution from preneoplasia to lung adenocarcinoma. Sequenced by immunoSEQ multiplex PCR; TCRdb stores in-frame clones only, minus some. The data contain about 4,900 clones, 76% of them singletons. The sequenced sample consisted of FFPE minimally invasive lung adenocarcinoma tissue. The receptors were sampled from a person in their sixties or seventies with lung adenocarcinoma.

There are a few counts of this clone. The chain recombines TRBV11-3 with TRBJ2-7; D assignment may be TRBD1 or TRBD2 (5 bases each). Germline values: CDR1 SGHNT, CDR2 YENEEA. V lost 5 bases and J 3 bases, leaving 14 bases between the germline ends. The CDR3 length is 14 residues. The CDR3 protein is CASSLVGPLYEQYF. CDR3 bases: TGTGCCAGCAGCCTCGTGGGACCTCTCTACGAGCAGTACTTC.

The V call is TRBV19, the J call TRBJ1-5, with TRBD1 matching 12 bases. Germline V gives CDR1 LNHDA, CDR2 SQIVND (reference sequence). This CDR3 contains 17 residues. Losses at the gene ends were 2 bases for V and 7 bases for J; bases not matched to a gene: 9. CDR3 coding DNA: TGTGCCAGTAGTATATCCGGGACAGGGGGCGCATTCCAGCCCCAGCATTTT. Translated, it gives CASSISGTGGAFQPQHF.

The rearrangement links TRBV7-2 to TRBJ2-3; either TRBD1 or TRBD2 may supply D (6 bases each). Trimming shortened V by 5 bases and J by 5 bases, and 17 bases separated the two germline ends. CDR3 length: 15 amino acids. Germline CDR1 SGHTA, CDR2 FQGNSA. CDR3 sequence reads: CASSPRGASLDTQYF. DNA for the CDR3: TGTGCCAGCAGCCCAAGGGGGGCCAGTTTAGATACGCAGTATTTT. The variable domain in full, completed from reference TRBV7-2 and TRBJ2-3, reads GAGVSQSPSNKVTEKGKDVELRCDPISGHTALYWYRQSLGQGLEFLIYFQGNSAPDKSGLPSDRFSAERTGGSVSTLTIQRTQQEDSAVYLCASSPRGASLDTQYFGPGTRLTVL.

The chain carries TRBV6-6 and TRBJ2-7, with TRBD1 matching 9 bases. The junction had 8 bases not matched to a gene; V was cut back by 8 bases and J by 3 bases. The germline V gene has CDR1 MNHNY and CDR2 SVGAGI (reference sequence). This CDR3 has 14 amino acids. This CDR3 reads CASGTRDRVYEQYF. The CDR3 DNA reads TGTGCCAGCGGTACCCGGGACAGGGTCTACGAGCAGTACTTC.

This rearrangement joins TRBV28 to TRBJ2-1; a weak D match, TRBD1 (6 bases). V lost 5 bases and J lost 10, with 21 bases in between. This CDR3 is 15 amino acids long. Germline V gene lookup returns CDR1 MDHEN and CDR2 SYDVKM. The CDR3 DNA is TGTGCCAGCAGTATATCAATAAAGGGACATGGAGAGCAGTTCTTC. Its protein product is CASSISIKGHGEQFF.

This clone came up a few times. V gene TRBV6-6 combines with J gene TRBJ1-2; weak D call: TRBD1 (5 bases). The CDR3 sequence is 14 residues long. V was shortened by 0 bases and J by 0 bases, with 5 bases between the two germline ends. Germline V CDR1 and CDR2: MNHNY, SVGAGI (reference sequence). CDR3 in amino acids: CASSYSTANYGYTF. The CDR3 nucleotides read TGTGCCAGCAGTTACTCGACAGCTAACTATGGCTACACCTTC.

This rearrangement joins TRBV10-3 to TRBJ1-1; TRBD1 might be the D (6 bases). The V gene's germline CDR1 is ENHRY and CDR2 SYGVKD. V lost 0 bases to trimming and J lost 0 bases, with 11 bases between them. The CDR3 is made up of 16 amino acids. The CDR3 protein is CAISESAGQLNTEAFF. In nucleotides, the CDR3 is TGTGCCATCAGTGAGTCCGCCGGACAGCTGAACACTGAAGCTTTCTTT.

This chain uses TRBV29-1 with TRBJ2-1; D unresolved. From germline, CDR1 is SQVTM and CDR2 ANQGSEA. Deletions cut 0 bases from V and 2 bases from J, with 11 bases between. This CDR3 has 15 residues. The CDR3 sequence is CSVEEEQRPYNEQFF. The CDR3 bases are TGCAGCGTTGAAGAGGAGCAGAGACCCTACAATGAGCAGTTCTTC.

The CDR3 sequence is CASSPTPQGNYGYTF. The CDR3 DNA is TGTGCCAGCTCACCAACACCACAGGGCAACTATGGCTACACCTTC. This chain uses TRBV18 with TRBJ1-2; TRBD1 is a possible D gene (6 bases). The CDR3 is made up of 15 amino acids. Germline values: CDR1 KGHSH, CDR2 LQKENI. V was pared by 2 bases and J by 2 bases, with 12 bases between.

This clone has just one count. The gene calls are TRBV18 and TRBJ2-3; 9 nucleotides match TRBD2. Trimming removed 0 bases from V and 4 bases from J; junction bases left unmatched: 2. The V gene's germline CDR1 is KGHSH and CDR2 LQKENI. The CDR3 totals 15 residues. CDR3 sequence: CASSPPERGADTQYF. DNA for the CDR3: TGTGCCAGCTCACCACCGGAGCGGGGGGCAGATACGCAGTATTTT. Based on the CDR3 plus reference TRBV18 and TRBJ2-3, the full variable domain is NAGVMQNPRHLVRRRGQEARLRCSPMKGHSHVYWYRQLPEEGLKFMVYLQKENIIDESGMPKERFSAEFPKEGPSILRIQQVVRGDSAAYFCASSPPERGADTQYFGPGTRLTVL.

The rearrangement joins TRBV13 to TRBJ2-7; TRBD2 matches 11 bases. This CDR3 spans 14 amino acids. Germline V gene lookup returns CDR1 PRHDT and CDR2 FYEKMQ (reference sequence). The V segment lost 2 bases and the J segment 5 bases; nucleotides outside the gene matches: 2. CDR3 nucleotide sequence: TGTGCCAGCAGCTTATTAGCGGGGGGGCACGAGCAGTACTTC. Residues: CASSLLAGGHEQYF.

This chain connects TRBV5-5 to TRBJ2-7; 7 bases align to TRBD2. Germline CDR1 is SGHKS and CDR2 is YYEKEE (reference sequence). The CDR3 length is 13 residues. Trimming took 0 bases from V and 8 from J; bases not matched to a gene: 5. CDR3 DNA: TGTGCCAGCAGCTTGGGGGGGGAGGGTAAGCAGTACTTC. This codes for CASSLGGEGKQYF.

The chain's CDR3 is CASSAPGTGVLRETQYF. The CDR3 region has the DNA TGTGCCAGCAGCGCCCCCGGGACAGGGGTGTTGAGAGAGACCCAGTACTTC. The chain couples TRBV11-2 to TRBJ2-5; 10 nucleotides match TRBD1. The length of the CDR3 is 17 residues. V lost 5 bases and J lost 4; bases outside the gene matches: 13. Germline-derived CDR1 and CDR2 are SGHAT and FQNNGV.

This clone was observed once. The chain couples TRBV18 to TRBJ2-5, with D hard to call. V lost 3 bases and J lost 10, with 9 bases in between. The CDR3 contains 11 residues. The germline gives CDR1 KGHSH, CDR2 LQKENI. In DNA, the CDR3 is TGTGCCAGCTCACCCGGATTGGTCCAGTACTTC. It is translated as CASSPGLVQYF.

The rearrangement links TRBV27 to TRBJ1-2; the match to TRBD1 covers 9 bases. The CDR3 is 12 residues long. V lost 3 bases and J lost 7; bases outside the gene matches: 0. Germline lookup yields CDR1 MNHEY and CDR2 SMNVEV (reference sequence). In DNA, the CDR3 is TGTGCCAGCAGTTTGACAGGGGGTGGCTACACCTTC. Protein: CASSLTGGGYTF.